The clone carrying this TCR beta chain was counted between two and nine times. The protocol was immunoSEQ multiplex PCR, while the TCRdb copy is restricted to in-frame clones and leaves out a portion. The sample contains hundreds of thousands of clones, around 90% of which appear only once. The sample comes from a study of cytomegalovirus exposure and HLA in healthy donors. This CDR3 has 15 residues. From germline, CDR1 is MNHEY and CDR2 SMNVEV (reference sequence). Unmatched junction bases numbered 9, after V lost 5 bases and J lost 2 bases. Sequencing input: PBMCs. J is TRBJ2-7 and V is TRBV27; 7 positions agree with TRBD2. The TCR was taken from a woman aged 30 to 39 in good health and CMV-seronegative. Written as DNA, the CDR3 is TGTGCCAGCAGTGAACTCTCTAGCGGCCCCTACGAGCAGTACTTC. It yields the protein CASSELSSGPYEQYF.